This T cell receptor beta chain was documented in a study of T-cell memory formation after mild COVID-19. This clonotype was counted only a few times. Its cognate antigen is unknown. This CDR3 spans 13 amino acids. The germline CDR1 and CDR2 sequences are LNHDA and SQIVND (reference sequence). V gave up 3 bases and J gave up 8 bases, with 10 bases separating them. General study results and limits: Contracting clones, day 15 to 85, had balanced CD4/CD8, and later expanders favored CD4+. Largely, contracting CD4+ clones fell within CM and EM, and contracting CD8+ clones within EMRA.

TCRdb itself ran the 5' RACE reads through MiXCR, one entry per CDR3 protein. Of fewer than 500,000 distinct CDR3 sequences in the sample, roughly 23% were seen once. The receptor was derived from an adult woman who had mild COVID-19 (a few samples of this study predate the infection). Cell type and time point are not known. This chain joins TRBV19 and TRBJ1-4, with unresolved D. The sample consisted of PBMCs or a T cell subset sorted from them (not recorded which). DNA of the CDR3: TGTGCCAGTAGTATTGGTCAGAGGGAAAAACTGTTTTTT. Amino acid sequence: CASSIGQREKLFF.